These 17 T cell receptor beta chains originate from one sample sequenced in a study of blood T cell repertoires in COVID-19. Libraries were prepared by immunoSEQ multiplex PCR; TCRdb keeps only in-frame clonotypes and omits some of them. The sample holds some 220,000 clones, 65% to 85% seen once. The source material was peripheral blood. The receptors were sampled from a woman aged 55-75 years with acute or convalescent COVID-19.

The chain recombines TRBV25-1 with TRBJ1-3; possibly TRBD1 for D (6 bases). V was clipped by 7 bases and J by 6 bases, with 16 bases between them. This CDR3 spans 14 amino acids. The germline CDR1 and CDR2 sequences are MGHDK and SYGVNS. The CDR3 protein is CASTPRGAVNTIYF. CDR3 nucleotide sequence: TGTGCCAGCACGCCCAGGGGCGCGGTAAACACCATATATTTT.

This chain links TRBV27 with TRBJ2-7; TRBD1 matches 9 bases. Germline-derived CDR1 and CDR2 are MNHEY and SMNVEV (reference sequence). V shed 4 bases, J shed 9 bases, and the junction held 13 bases outside the gene matches. The CDR3 has 15 amino acids. The CDR3 here is CASSWTGQGRGVQYF. CDR3 nucleotides: TGTGCCAGCAGTTGGACGGGACAGGGACGTGGGGTGCAGTACTTC.

The V gene is TRBV5-4, the J gene TRBJ1-3; a possible D gene is TRBD1 (5 bases). With 1 base removed from V and 0 bases from J, the gap between germline ends came to 8 bases. The V gene's germline CDR1 is SGHNT and CDR2 YYREEE (reference sequence). This CDR3 is 15 amino acids long. CDR3: CASSLQGNSGNTIYF. CDR3 bases: TGTGCCAGCAGCTTGCAGGGAAACTCTGGAAACACCATATATTTT.

This chain uses TRBV28 with TRBJ1-3; 11 positions match TRBD1. CDR3 size: 17 residues. Trimming removed 4 bases from V and 3 bases from J; junction bases left unmatched: 8. Germline V lookup: CDR1 MDHEN, CDR2 SYDVKM. The CDR3 DNA reads TGTGCCAGCAGTTCGGACAGGGGGCGAGGTTTTGGAAACACCATATATTTT. Its protein product is CASSSDRGRGFGNTIYF.

The V and J genes are TRBV5-1 and TRBJ1-3; D not resolved. This CDR3 has 18 amino acids. V lost 0 bases, J lost 0 bases, and 16 bases lay in between. CDR1 and CDR2 from the germline V gene are SGHRS and YFSETQ. The CDR3 nucleotides read TGCGCCAGCAGCTTGGAGTCCAAGCAGGCTTTCTCTGGAAACACCATATATTTT. As protein: CASSLESKQAFSGNTIYF.

The rearrangement joins TRBV30 to TRBJ1-2; a possible D gene is TRBD1 (5 bases). Germline-derived CDR1 and CDR2 are GTSNPN and SVGIG (reference sequence). Trimming cost V 5 bases and J 2 bases, with 9 bases left between them. The CDR3 loop spans 12 amino acids. The CDR3 sequence: CAWVQGNYGYTF. CDR3 sequence (DNA): TGTGCCTGGGTCCAGGGAAACTATGGCTACACCTTC.

The chain has TRBV2 and TRBJ1-6; D might be TRBD1 (5 bases). V was clipped by 7 bases and J by 7 bases, with 11 bases between them. Germline values: CDR1 SNHLY, CDR2 FYNNEI. The length of the CDR3 is 13 residues. The CDR3 region has the DNA TGTGCCAGCAAAGCAGGGATCAATTCACCCCTCCACTTT. Its protein is CASKAGINSPLHF. Supplemented by reference TRBV2 and TRBJ1-6, the full variable domain reads EPEVTQTPSHQVTQMGQEVILRCVPISNHLYFYWYRQILGQKVEFLVSFYNNEISEKSEIFDDQFSVERPDGSNFTLKIRSTKLEDSAMYFCASKAGINSPLHFGNGTRLTVT.

The rearrangement links TRBV7-2 to TRBJ2-1; D might be TRBD1 (6 bases). Germline-derived CDR1 and CDR2 are SGHTA and FQGNSA. The CDR3 loop spans 13 amino acids. Trimming removed 5 bases at V and 6 bases at J, with 11 bases between. CDR3 loop: CASSANRVNEQFF. DNA of the CDR3: TGTGCCAGCAGCGCCAACAGGGTCAATGAGCAGTTCTTC.

This chain joins TRBV30 and TRBJ1-4; D is possibly TRBD1 (5 bases). V was trimmed by 2 bases and J by 4 bases, leaving 17 bases between them. The CDR3 spans 16 residues. CDR1 is GTSNPN, CDR2 SVGIG, per germline (reference sequence). The CDR3, as DNA: TGTGCCTGGAGTACCCGGGGGGGACGCCGTAATGAAAAACTGTTTTTT. This sequence encodes CAWSTRGGRRNEKLFF. Complete variable domain (other parts from reference TRBV30 and TRBJ1-4): SQTIHQWPATLVQPVGSPLSLECTVEGTSNPNLYWYRQAAGRGLQLLFYSVGIGQISSEVPQNLSASRPQDRQFILSSKKLLLSDSGFYLCAWSTRGGRRNEKLFFGSGTQLSVL.

As for this clone: This specimen includes other DNA sequences encoding the same CDR3. The J gene is TRBJ2-5, the V gene TRBV15, with D perhaps TRBD2 (7 bases). This CDR3 has 14 residues. Looked up from germline, CDR1 is LNHNV and CDR2 is YYDKDF (reference sequence). Trimming cost V 1 base and J 3 bases, with 9 bases left between them. CDR3 protein: CATSRGGGEETQYF. In DNA form, the CDR3 reads TGTGCCACCAGCAGAGGGGGGGGCGAAGAGACCCAGTACTTC. Looking up the rest from reference TRBV15 and TRBJ2-5 gives the full variable domain: DAMVIQNPRYQVTQFGKPVTLSCSQTLNHNVMYWYQQKSSQAPKLLFHYYDKDFNNEADTPDNFQSRRPNTSFCFLDIRSPGLGDTAMYLCATSRGGGEETQYFGPGTRLLVL.

The V gene is TRBV28, the J gene TRBJ2-3, with TRBD2 matching 7 bases. Germline CDR1 is MDHEN and CDR2 is SYDVKM. The CDR3 runs 16 residues. V lost 6 bases to trimming and J lost 3 bases; unmatched junction nucleotides: 12. CDR3 sequence reads: CASRAPGLGKTDTQYF. CDR3 nucleotides: TGTGCCAGCAGGGCCCCTGGACTAGGGAAGACAGATACGCAGTATTTT.

This clone was detected many times. V and J are TRBV2 and TRBJ1-5, with 10 nucleotides matching TRBD1. J was trimmed by 0 bases and V by 6 bases; bases with no gene match: 8. Germline V gene data show CDR1 as SNHLY and CDR2 as FYNNEI. This CDR3 comprises 17 residues. In DNA form, the CDR3 reads TGTGCCAGCAGGTACGGGACAGGGGCCTCTAGCAATCAGCCCCAGCATTTT. Encoded protein: CASRYGTGASSNQPQHF. The full variable domain, in which reference TRBV2 and TRBJ1-5 provide the parts outside the CDR3, is EPEVTQTPSHQVTQMGQEVILRCVPISNHLYFYWYRQILGQKVEFLVSFYNNEISEKSEIFDDQFSVERPDGSNFTLKIRSTKLEDSAMYFCASRYGTGASSNQPQHFGDGTRLSIL.

The chain employs TRBV20-1 and TRBJ1-5, with 8 bases aligning to TRBD1. Unmatched junction bases numbered 4, after V lost 3 bases and J lost 0 bases. The CDR3 is 15 amino acids. Germline lookup yields CDR1 DFQATT and CDR2 SNEGSKA (reference sequence). DNA for the CDR3: TGCAGTGCTAGTGACCAGGGGGCTAGCAATCAGCCCCAGCATTTT. Amino acid sequence: CSASDQGASNQPQHF.

This chain links TRBV9 with TRBJ1-1, with D hard to call. Germline V CDR1 and CDR2: SGDLS, YYNGEE. V lost 4 bases and J lost 3, with 13 bases in between. The CDR3 contains 14 residues. CDR3 in DNA: TGTGCCAGCAGCCCCCAAAGCTTCCACACTGAAGCTTTCTTT. This gives the protein CASSPQSFHTEAFF.

This clone was recorded once. The chain has TRBV6-2 or TRBV6-3 and TRBJ1-3; unclear D gene. V was cut by 2 bases and J by 1 base, with 15 bases left in between. The CDR3 has 17 residues. Germline V gene data show CDR1 as MNHEY and CDR2 as SVGEGT. The CDR3 DNA reads TGTGCCAGCAGTTACCCCAGCGGACTGGGATCTGGAAACACCATATATTTT. This encodes CASSYPSGLGSGNTIYF.

The CDR3, as DNA: TGTGCCAGCAGTCTTACGGGGGTGAGAGAGACCCAGTACTTC. Encoded protein: CASSLTGVRETQYF. The chain uses TRBV28 and TRBJ2-5, with a tentative D call TRBD2 (6 bases). The CDR3 sequence is 14 residues long. V lost 5 bases and J lost 4, with 14 bases in between. Germline lookup yields CDR1 MDHEN and CDR2 SYDVKM.

The CDR3: CASSPSPTPPGDTQYF. The CDR3 region has the DNA TGTGCCAGCTCACCAAGTCCTACGCCCCCAGGAGATACGCAGTATTTT. The chain carries TRBV18 and TRBJ2-3; D not certain. The CDR3 has 16 amino acids. Germline CDR1 and CDR2: KGHSH and LQKENI. The V end was cut by 2 bases, the J end by 5 bases, with 17 bases between.